Listed here is a single T cell receptor beta chain. The data were taken from a study of blood T cell repertoires in COVID-19. Study context: COVID-19 samples, acute and convalescent, were from the United States, Italy and Spain.

Original handling: Using reference gene primer amplification, nucleated cell counts were estimated. Generated by immunoSEQ multiplex PCR, the TCRdb table keeps only in-frame clones and is missing some. V and J calls and clone size are as listed in that table; D and trimming were resolved from the DNA. Seen here are 150,000 or so clones, approximately 86% observed once, and the top ten hold about 7.7%. Sequences were obtained from peripheral blood. The sequence derives from a woman in her 40s with COVID-19, enrolled during active disease.

CDR3 in amino acids: CASSVALSGGVKDTQYF. DNA of the CDR3: TGTGCCAGCAGCGTAGCTCTTAGCGGGGGGGTAAAAGATACGCAGTATTTT. The chain has TRBV9 and TRBJ2-3, with 11 bases lining up with TRBD2. The ends lost 0 bases at V and 5 bases at J; junction bases unmatched: 8. Per germline, CDR1 SGDLS and CDR2 YYNGEE. The CDR3 loop spans 17 amino acids.